This passage covers 23 T cell receptor beta chains from one sample sequenced in a study of CD39 and CD103 CD8 tumor-infiltrating T cells. TCRdb keeps only in-frame clones here, not all; method: immunoSEQ multiplex PCR. The sample includes 1,400 or so clones, about four fifths of them seen just once. The material sequenced was CD8+ T cells sorted from blood. As for subset: total memory CD8 T cells (CD45RA-CCR7+/-) from blood or uninvolved lymph node. These receptors were taken from a human donor with head and neck squamous cell carcinoma.

V usage is TRBV23-1 and J usage is TRBJ2-2; D is undetermined. TRBV23-1 falls under the ORF class, with uncertain function. The CDR3 totals 18 residues. V dropped 0 bases and J dropped 10 bases, with 24 bases sitting between them. The CDR3 sequence: CASSQSMTRLTNPEELFF. DNA of the CDR3: TGCGCCAGCAGTCAATCAATGACCCGGTTAACGAACCCGGAGGAGCTGTTTTTT.

For the CDR3, the DNA is TGTGCCAGTAGTATCAGGGTGGGCGCCTCCTATGGCTACACCTTC. Its translation: CASSIRVGASYGYTF. The chain joins TRBV19 to TRBJ1-2, with D maybe TRBD1 (5 bases). Germline CDR1 LNHDA, CDR2 SQIVND (reference sequence). The CDR3 extends over 15 amino acids. With 3 bases removed from V and 4 bases from J, the gap between germline ends came to 15 bases.

V usage is TRBV11-2 and J usage is TRBJ1-2; a weak D match, TRBD1 (6 bases). The germline V and J ends were trimmed by 3 bases and 8 bases, with 16 bases remaining between them. The CDR3 runs 14 residues. Germline V gene sequence: CDR1 SGHAT, CDR2 FQNNGV. CDR3 loop: CASSLYGGARGYTF. Written as DNA, the CDR3 is TGTGCCAGCAGCTTGTATGGGGGGGCGCGGGGCTACACCTTC.

The chain carries TRBV18 and TRBJ2-1, with D perhaps TRBD1 or TRBD2 (6 bases each). Germline V gene sequence: CDR1 KGHSH, CDR2 LQKENI. V lost 5 bases and J lost 3, with 11 bases in between. The CDR3 runs 14 residues. This CDR3 reads CASSNGGSYNEQFF. The CDR3 DNA reads TGTGCCAGCTCAAACGGGGGCAGCTACAATGAGCAGTTCTTC.

This sequence joins TRBV27 and TRBJ1-4; 12 bases are shared with TRBD1. Germline-derived CDR1 and CDR2 are MNHEY and SMNVEV (reference sequence). The V segment lost 6 bases and the J segment 11 bases; nucleotides outside the gene matches: 10. The CDR3 contains 15 residues. The CDR3 DNA reads TGTGCCAGCAGATTCCTGGGACAGGGGGCGGATAAACTGTTTTTT. It is translated as CASRFLGQGADKLFF.

This chain joins TRBV6-4 and TRBJ2-1; D gene unclear. V was trimmed by 5 bases and J by 7 bases, leaving 9 bases between them. The CDR3 has 12 amino acids. The V gene's germline CDR1 is MRHNA and CDR2 SNTAGT. The CDR3 loop is CASSYVGNEQFF. The DNA of the CDR3 is TGTGCCAGCAGTTACGTCGGAAATGAGCAGTTCTTC.

The chain combines TRBV18 with TRBJ2-7; TRBD2 matches at 8 bases. This CDR3 region has 16 residues. Germline V lookup: CDR1 KGHSH, CDR2 LQKENI. Trimming removed 0 bases from V and 0 bases from J; junction bases left unmatched: 4. DNA for the CDR3: TGTGCCAGCTCACCACCAGGGACTAGGCTCTCCTACGAGCAGTACTTC. It codes for CASSPPGTRLSYEQYF.

As concerns this clone: Sequence at one end of the junction differs from germline and may be a read error. This chain joins TRBV6-5 and TRBJ1-4; a possible D gene is TRBD1 (5 bases). Germline CDR1 and CDR2: MNHEY and SVGAGI. The CDR3 covers 15 residues. CDR3 sequence (DNA): TGTGCCAGCAGTTACTCGGGGGGTAGAATTTGGAAAACTGTTTTT. Protein: CASSYSGGRIWKTVF.

This chain connects TRBV4-3 to TRBJ1-6; the D is unclear. CDR1 LGHNA and CDR2 YSLEER come from the germline V gene. V was shortened by 0 bases and J by 8 bases, with 14 bases between the two germline ends. This CDR3 has 16 residues. CDR3 residues: CASSQDQSGSYSPLHF. In DNA form, the CDR3 reads TGCGCCAGCAGCCAAGATCAGAGTGGCAGCTATTCACCCCTCCACTTT.

In its sample, this clone was seen once. CDR3 bases: TGTGCCAGCAGTTTAGGCCCTGGAAACACCATATATTTT. Translated: CASSLGPGNTIYF. V and J are TRBV27 and TRBJ1-3; no firm D call. Deletions cut 2 bases from V and 2 bases from J, with 4 bases between. Germline CDR1 reads MNHEY; CDR2 reads SMNVEV (reference sequence). The CDR3 has 13 amino acids.

This clone was found a few times. The chain carries TRBV6-1 and TRBJ2-7; 9 nucleotides agree with TRBD2. This CDR3 is 16 amino acids long. The V gene's germline CDR1 is MNHNS and CDR2 SASEGT. Trimming at V came to 1 base and at J to 0 bases, leaving 4 bases not matched to a gene. CDR3 in amino acids: CASSEVRGGLSYEQYF. The CDR3 DNA reads TGTGCCAGCAGTGAAGTGCGGGGGGGCCTCTCCTACGAGCAGTACTTC.

By share of the sample, this clone is large. The CDR3 is CASSPLARDADNEQFF. The CDR3 nucleotides read TGTGCCAGCAGTCCACTAGCCCGGGACGCCGACAATGAGCAGTTCTTC. The chain links TRBV28 to TRBJ2-1; a weak D match, TRBD2 (6 bases). The germline CDR1 and CDR2 sequences are MDHEN and SYDVKM. The V end was cut by 5 bases, the J end by 5 bases, with 19 bases between. The CDR3 contains 16 residues. Full variable domain (missing parts from reference TRBV28 and TRBJ2-1): DVKVTQSSRYLVKRTGEKVFLECVQDMDHENMFWYRQDPGLGLRLIYFSYDVKMKEKGDIPEGYSVSREKKERFSLILESASTNQTSMYLCASSPLARDADNEQFFGPGTRLTVL.

This clone occurred a few times. V and J are TRBV7-9 and TRBJ2-7; TRBD1 is a possible D gene (6 bases). Germline V gene data show CDR1 as SEHNR and CDR2 as FQNEAQ (reference sequence). The CDR3 runs 15 residues. Trimming removed 5 bases at V and 3 bases at J, with 17 bases between. Here the CDR3 reads CASSRPQGMFYEQYF. CDR3 DNA: TGTGCCAGCAGCCGACCTCAGGGGATGTTCTACGAGCAGTACTTC.

The chain uses TRBV6-8 and TRBJ2-2; TRBD1 matches 11 bases. This CDR3 comprises 17 residues. The trim removed 6 bases at V and 5 bases at J, leaving 11 bases unmatched. Germline CDR1 reads MNHGY; CDR2 reads SAAAGT. The CDR3, as DNA: TGTGCCAGCAGATACCCAAGCCGGGACAGGGGGACCGGGGAGCTGTTTTTT. Protein: CASRYPSRDRGTGELFF.

The V and J genes are TRBV5-4 and TRBJ2-7; TRBD1 matches 7 bases. J lost 3 bases, V lost 3 bases, and 3 bases had no gene match. CDR1 and CDR2 (germline): SGHNT, YYREEE (reference sequence). The CDR3 totals 13 residues. This CDR3 is CASSSRDSYEQYF. The CDR3 DNA is TGTGCCAGCAGCTCACGGGACAGCTACGAGCAGTACTTC.

This chain connects TRBV6-1 to TRBJ1-6, with D uncertain. V lost 2 bases and J lost 9, with 17 bases in between. From germline, CDR1 is MNHNS and CDR2 SASEGT. CDR3 length: 16 amino acids. CDR3 in DNA: TGTGCCAGCAGTGAACCGGGCCGCGGGAAATTTTCACCCCTCCACTTT. Translated, it gives CASSEPGRGKFSPLHF.

This chain connects TRBV29-1 to TRBJ2-7, with D uncertain. Trimming stripped 2 bases from V and 4 bases from J, with 6 bases between. Germline CDR1 SQVTM, CDR2 ANQGSEA. This CDR3 region has 11 residues. The CDR3 protein is CSVELEYEQYF. CDR3 bases: TGCAGCGTTGAATTAGAGTACGAGCAGTACTTC.

The rearrangement links TRBV7-9 to TRBJ1-1; D is ambiguous. Between the trimmed V and J ends, which lost 5 bases and 0 bases, there was a span of 13 bases. CDR1 SEHNR and CDR2 FQNEAQ come from the germline V gene (reference sequence). This CDR3 has 15 residues. The CDR3 here is CASSPTTTVNTEAFF. In DNA, the CDR3 is TGTGCCAGCAGCCCCACCACTACAGTGAACACTGAAGCTTTCTTT.

J is TRBJ1-3 and V is TRBV28, with 7 bases aligning to TRBD1. V dropped 3 bases and J dropped 2; count of bases not matched to a gene: 4. There are 15 residues in the CDR3. Per germline, CDR1 MDHEN and CDR2 SYDVKM. The DNA for the CDR3 is TGTGCCAGCAGTTTGTACAGGGGCACTGGAAACACCATATATTTT. This codes for CASSLYRGTGNTIYF.

The chain uses TRBV7-9 and TRBJ2-2; 8 bases agree with TRBD1. Germline CDR1 is SEHNR and CDR2 is FQNEAQ (reference sequence). The CDR3 extends over 15 amino acids. The V segment lost 5 bases and the J segment 4 bases; nucleotides outside the gene matches: 6. CDR3 coding DNA: TGTGCCAGCAGCCAATTGGGACAGGCCACCGGGGAGCTGTTTTTT. It is translated as CASSQLGQATGELFF.

The V gene is TRBV27, the J gene TRBJ2-7; D is unclear. V was clipped by 1 base and J by 0 bases, with 13 bases between them. This CDR3 has 16 residues. Per germline, CDR1 MNHEY and CDR2 SMNVEV (reference sequence). The CDR3 sequence: CASSLLSQTYSYEQYF. In DNA form, the CDR3 reads TGTGCCAGCAGTTTATTAAGTCAGACATACTCCTACGAGCAGTACTTC.

This rearrangement joins TRBV7-9 to TRBJ2-7; D not certain. Germline V lookup: CDR1 SEHNR, CDR2 FQNEAQ (reference sequence). The CDR3 extends over 16 amino acids. Trimming removed 5 bases from V and 2 bases from J, with 19 bases in between. The DNA of the CDR3 is TGTGCCAGCAGCCCCTCCCTTGGCCTAAGGGCCTACGAGCAGTACTTC. It yields the protein CASSPSLGLRAYEQYF. The entire variable domain, with the rest obtained from reference TRBV7-9 and TRBJ2-7, is as follows: DTGVSQNPRHKITKRGQNVTFRCDPISEHNRLYWYRQTLGQGPEFLTYFQNEAQLEKSRLLSDRFSAERPKGSFSTLEIQRTEQGDSAMYLCASSPSLGLRAYEQYFGPGTRLTVT.

The rearrangement links TRBV29-1 to TRBJ1-5, with D perhaps matching TRBD1 (5 bases). V was clipped by 6 bases and J by 0 bases, with 15 bases between them. CDR1 SQVTM and CDR2 ANQGSEA come from the germline V gene. The length of the CDR3 is 15 residues. CDR3 loop: CSVLTGTYSNQPQHF. The CDR3 nucleotides are TGCAGCGTCCTTACAGGAACTTATAGCAATCAGCCCCAGCATTTT.